One and the same sample provided the 19 T cell receptor beta chains below, sequenced in a study of T cell responses to AZD1222 COVID-19 vaccine. Sequenced by immunoSEQ multiplex PCR; TCRdb stores in-frame clones only, minus some. The table includes about 140,000 clones, 70% to 90% detected once. This specimen was peripheral blood, taken on day 0 of AZD1222 vaccination. The receptor source for this set is an adult in good health.

The genes are TRBV28 and TRBJ2-1; D unresolved. The CDR3 has 10 residues. The V end was cut by 3 bases, the J end by 8 bases, with 2 bases between. Germline CDR1 and CDR2: MDHEN and SYDVKM. The CDR3: CASSFDEQFF. The CDR3, as DNA: TGTGCCAGCAGTTTTGATGAGCAGTTCTTC.

The J gene is TRBJ1-4, the V gene TRBV19; D perhaps matches TRBD1 (5 bases). The CDR3 sequence is 13 residues long. Looked up from germline, CDR1 is LNHDA and CDR2 is SQIVND (reference sequence). V was clipped by 8 bases and J by 6 bases, with 13 bases between them. As DNA, the CDR3 is TGTGCCAGTCGCGGGACCCCGGATGAAAAACTGTTTTTT. Translation gives CASRGTPDEKLFF.

This clone was observed a single time. V gene TRBV6-6 combines with J gene TRBJ1-1; 7 bases are shared with TRBD1. In germline, CDR1 is MNHNY, CDR2 SVGAGI (reference sequence). There are 12 residues in the CDR3. J lost 3 bases, V lost 6 bases, and 1 base had no gene match. CDR3 amino acids: CASRGTDTEAFF. CDR3 sequence (DNA): TGTGCCAGCAGGGGGACAGACACTGAAGCTTTCTTT.

This clone appeared once. The V and J genes are TRBV5-1 and TRBJ1-3, with a tentative D call TRBD1 (6 bases). Germline CDR1 is SGHRS and CDR2 is YFSETQ. The CDR3 extends over 14 amino acids. V dropped 4 bases and J dropped 7 bases, with 15 bases sitting between them. CDR3 DNA sequence: TGCGCCAGCAGCGGGGGGCGTCAGTCGAACACCATATATTTT. Its translation: CASSGGRQSNTIYF.

J is TRBJ2-1 and V is TRBV18, with a tentative D call TRBD1 (5 bases). Per germline, CDR1 KGHSH and CDR2 LQKENI. V lost 4 bases, J lost 6 bases, and 10 bases lay in between. The CDR3 extends over 13 amino acids. CDR3 amino acids: CASSLGLANEQFF. CDR3 DNA sequence: TGTGCCAGCTCACTGGGGCTGGCCAATGAGCAGTTCTTC. Based on the CDR3 plus reference TRBV18 and TRBJ2-1, the full variable domain is NAGVMQNPRHLVRRRGQEARLRCSPMKGHSHVYWYRQLPEEGLKFMVYLQKENIIDESGMPKERFSAEFPKEGPSILRIQQVVRGDSAAYFCASSLGLANEQFFGPGTRLTVL.

Turning to this clone: In the same sample, other DNA sequences code for this CDR3. This chain connects TRBV18 to TRBJ2-1, with no clear D. The germline CDR1 and CDR2 sequences are KGHSH and LQKENI. CDR3 length: 14 residues. The V gene lost 2 bases and the J gene lost 2 bases, with 7 bases spanning the gap. The CDR3 loop reads CASSPGTAYNEQFF. CDR3 DNA sequence: TGTGCCAGCTCACCAGGCACGGCCTACAATGAGCAGTTCTTC.

A single count supports this clone. The V call is TRBV28, the J call TRBJ1-5; D is unresolved. The ends were cut back, 5 bases at V and 2 bases at J, with 19 bases in the middle. The germline gives CDR1 MDHEN, CDR2 SYDVKM. The CDR3 covers 17 residues. The CDR3 reads CASSDRVRILGNQPQHF. Here the CDR3 DNA reads TGTGCCAGCAGTGATAGGGTTAGGATATTAGGCAATCAGCCCCAGCATTTT.

This chain connects TRBV6-5 to TRBJ2-5; 9 positions match TRBD1. The CDR3 runs 15 residues. Germline lookup yields CDR1 MNHEY and CDR2 SVGAGI. J gave up 5 bases and V 7 bases, and 11 bases lay outside the gene matches. The CDR3 spells CASIGQGRMWETQYF. CDR3 nucleotides: TGTGCCAGCATTGGACAGGGGCGAATGTGGGAGACCCAGTACTTC.

The chain employs TRBV11-2 and TRBJ2-1; 8 nucleotides line up with TRBD2. Trimming at V came to 5 bases and at J to 8 bases, leaving 11 bases not matched to a gene. Germline CDR1 is SGHAT and CDR2 is FQNNGV. The CDR3 is made up of 15 amino acids. The CDR3 is CASSRTSGSGYEQFF. CDR3 nucleotide sequence: TGTGCCAGCAGCCGGACCAGCGGGAGTGGATATGAGCAGTTCTTC.

J is TRBJ2-7 and V is TRBV9; D remains unclear. The CDR3 runs to 13 residues. V shed 3 bases and J shed 4 bases, with 11 bases lying between them. Germline values: CDR1 SGDLS, CDR2 YYNGEE. CDR3 loop: CASSAAVNYEQYF. For the CDR3, the DNA is TGTGCCAGCAGCGCCGCGGTTAATTACGAGCAGTACTTC.

This clone has just one count. The CDR3 nucleotides are TGTGCCAGCAGTCGGGACTCCGGCACCTACAATGAGCAGTTCTTC. It yields the protein CASSRDSGTYNEQFF. The chain combines TRBV6-5 with TRBJ2-1; the D gene is possibly TRBD2 (6 bases). CDR1 and CDR2 from the germline V gene are MNHEY and SVGAGI. The CDR3 has 15 amino acids. V shed 5 bases and J shed 2 bases, with 13 bases lying between them.

V gene TRBV6-6 combines with J gene TRBJ1-2; D is uncertain. Trimming stripped 0 bases from V and 4 bases from J, with 15 bases between. Looked up from germline, CDR1 is MNHNY and CDR2 is SVGAGI (reference sequence). This CDR3 spans 16 amino acids. The chain's CDR3 is CASSYSIGRVVYGYTF. The CDR3 region has the DNA TGTGCCAGCAGTTACTCTATAGGGCGGGTGGTCTATGGCTACACCTTC.

V usage is TRBV24-1 and J usage is TRBJ1-5; D uncertain. This CDR3 comprises 13 residues. Germline assignment: CDR1 KGHDR and CDR2 SFDVKD. Trimming left V 3 bases short and J 0 bases short, with 2 bases between. CDR3 bases: TGTGCCACCAGTGATGATAGCAATCAGCCCCAGCATTTT. Protein sequence: CATSDDSNQPQHF.

The chain couples TRBV19 to TRBJ1-2; D not certain. Per the germline V gene, CDR1 is LNHDA and CDR2 is SQIVND (reference sequence). CDR3 length: 16 amino acids. The V end was cut by 4 bases, the J end by 2 bases, with 17 bases between. CDR3 residues: CASSNPRGSSNYGYTF. As DNA, the CDR3 is TGTGCCAGTAGTAATCCCAGAGGGAGCTCCAACTATGGCTACACCTTC.

J is TRBJ2-1 and V is TRBV14, with TRBD2 identical over 10 bases. Germline trimming cut 6 bases from V and 3 bases from J; bases unmatched to any gene: 2. Germline CDR1 SGHDN, CDR2 FVKESK. The length of the CDR3 is 14 residues. CDR3 sequence reads: CASSQREGYNEQFF. CDR3 bases: TGTGCCAGCAGTCAGCGGGAGGGCTACAATGAGCAGTTCTTC.

The chain recombines TRBV7-2 with TRBJ2-1, with 13 bases fitting TRBD2. The CDR3 is 17 amino acids. Germline trimming cut 5 bases from V and 6 bases from J; bases unmatched to any gene: 10. Per germline, CDR1 SGHTA and CDR2 FQGNSA. CDR3 amino acids: CASSRGLAGASVNEQFF. CDR3 in DNA: TGTGCCAGCAGCCGTGGACTAGCGGGAGCTTCCGTCAATGAGCAGTTCTTC.

The chain is built from TRBV6-4 and TRBJ2-2; no firm D call. The germline V and J ends were trimmed by 1 base and 1 base, with 7 bases remaining between them. Per germline, CDR1 MRHNA and CDR2 SNTAGT. The CDR3 sequence is 15 residues long. The CDR3 spells CASSDLERNTGELFF. The CDR3 bases are TGTGCCAGCAGTGACTTGGAGCGGAACACCGGGGAGCTGTTTTTT.

The chain recombines TRBV10-3 with TRBJ1-5, with a weak D call TRBD1 (6 bases). Germline CDR1 ENHRY, CDR2 SYGVKD. V was trimmed by 3 bases and J by 1 base, leaving 10 bases between them. This CDR3 is 15 amino acids long. The DNA of the CDR3 is TGTGCCATCAGTGACCCAGGACAGAGCAATCAGCCCCAGCATTTT. It yields the protein CAISDPGQSNQPQHF.

The gene calls are TRBV9 and TRBJ1-2; tentatively, D is TRBD1 (6 bases). CDR1 is SGDLS and CDR2 is YYNGEE in the germline V gene. The CDR3 is made up of 17 amino acids. V lost 4 bases to trimming and J lost 6 bases, with 25 bases between them. The DNA of the CDR3 is TGTGCCAGCAGCTCTACCGGGACATTCAAAATAGAAAATGGCTACACCTTC. Amino acid sequence: CASSSTGTFKIENGYTF.